These 32 T cell receptor beta chains originate from one sample sequenced in a study of blood T cells in healthy people across ages. With a J-beta primer mix and a sample-barcoded 5' primer, a second PCR ran about 7 to 12 cycles. TCRdb redid the calling of the 5' RACE reads with MiXCR, one entry per CDR3 protein. This sample has approximately 800,000 distinct CDR3 sequences, with more than 35% found just once. Sequencing used blood. These receptors were obtained from a man at least 80 years old in good health.

The chain employs TRBV6-6 and TRBJ2-5; TRBD2 aligns across 9 bases. The V gene end was trimmed by 4 bases and the J gene end by 7 bases; junction bases not matched to a gene: 10. This CDR3 region has 15 residues. CDR1 is MNHNY and CDR2 is SVGAGI in the germline V gene (reference sequence). Here the CDR3 DNA reads TGTGCCAGCAGTTCGGGCGGGAGGGCCCTGTGGACCCAGTACTTC. It specifies CASSSGGRALWTQYF.

In this sample, this clonotype turned up a few times. The J gene is TRBJ2-3, the V gene TRBV10-3; TRBD1 matches 9 bases. The ends lost 3 bases at V and 2 bases at J; junction bases unmatched: 3. The CDR3 sequence is 15 residues long. Germline V gene lookup returns CDR1 ENHRY and CDR2 SYGVKD. For the CDR3, the DNA is TGTGCCATCAGTGATAGGGACAGGGCCACAGATACGCAGTATTTT. It yields the protein CAISDRDRATDTQYF.

The chain uses TRBV10-3 and TRBJ2-7; 8 positions agree with TRBD1. CDR1 and CDR2 (germline): ENHRY, SYGVKD. The length of the CDR3 is 15 residues. Germline trimming cut 2 bases from V and 6 bases from J; bases unmatched to any gene: 9. DNA for the CDR3: TGTGCCATCAGTGAGAGGGACAGGCAAAAATCCGAGCAGTACTTC. The encoded protein is CAISERDRQKSEQYF.

The rearrangement joins TRBV24-1 to TRBJ1-1; 9 bases match TRBD1. CDR3 length equals 13 residues. Trimming removed 9 bases from V and 7 bases from J; junction bases left unmatched: 8. Germline V lookup: CDR1 KGHDR, CDR2 SFDVKD. CDR3 in DNA: TGTGCCACCCGACGGACAGGGGTGGATGAAGCTTTCTTT. This encodes CATRRTGVDEAFF.

This clonotype appeared a few times. The J gene is TRBJ1-2, the V gene TRBV15; D call uncertain. Germline CDR1 is LNHNV and CDR2 is YYDKDF (reference sequence). The CDR3 has 16 residues. The V gene lost 0 bases and the J gene lost 4 bases, with 15 bases spanning the gap. The CDR3 reads CATSRDKGARGYGYTF. The CDR3 DNA reads TGTGCCACCAGCAGAGATAAAGGCGCTCGCGGCTATGGCTACACCTTC.

This clonotype was observed a single time. This rearrangement joins TRBV12-3 or TRBV12-4 to TRBJ2-3; D is perhaps TRBD1 (6 bases). V lost 3 bases, J lost 15 bases, and 22 bases lay in between. The CDR3 contains 14 residues. The CDR3 protein is CASSLRGSTDAEYF. CDR3 bases: TGTGCCAGCAGTTTGAGGGGGAGCACAGATGCGGAATATTTT.

This clonotype showed up many times. The genes are TRBV7-2 and TRBJ2-5; maybe TRBD2 (5 bases). The germline gives CDR1 SGHTA, CDR2 FQGNSA. Trimming shortened V by 1 base and J by 2 bases, and 17 bases separated the two germline ends. The CDR3 has 17 residues. CDR3 protein: CASSLGLRAGYQETQYF. The CDR3 DNA reads TGTGCCAGCAGCTTAGGGCTCCGGGCGGGTTATCAAGAGACCCAGTACTTC.

The V call is TRBV6-2 or TRBV6-3, the J call TRBJ2-1; 8 bases are shared with TRBD2. The CDR3 is made up of 13 amino acids. The V gene's germline CDR1 is MNHEY and CDR2 SVGEGT. V dropped 7 bases and J dropped 9; count of bases not matched to a gene: 8. CDR3 sequence reads: CASIRSGRGEQFF. The CDR3 coding sequence is TGTGCCAGCATAAGAAGCGGGAGAGGTGAGCAGTTCTTC.

The gene calls are TRBV13 and TRBJ2-3; no firm D call. This CDR3 is 12 amino acids long. V lost 5 bases, J lost 6 bases, and 9 bases lay in between. Germline assignment: CDR1 PRHDT and CDR2 FYEKMQ (reference sequence). CDR3 bases: TGTGCCAGCAGCCCTAGGCAGGATACGCAGTATTTT. This encodes CASSPRQDTQYF.

V is TRBV20-1 and J is TRBJ2-1; the D is unclear. V was clipped by 5 bases and J by 6 bases, with 11 bases between them. The CDR3 has 12 residues. Germline values: CDR1 DFQATT, CDR2 SNEGSKA (reference sequence). This chain's CDR3 is CSAPVDRNEQFF. CDR3 DNA sequence: TGCAGTGCTCCCGTGGACCGCAATGAGCAGTTCTTC.

This clonotype showed up just a few times. The rearrangement links TRBV27 to TRBJ2-3; D gene uncertain. Germline assignment: CDR1 MNHEY and CDR2 SMNVEV (reference sequence). The CDR3 runs 15 residues. With 0 bases removed from V and 1 base from J, the gap between germline ends came to 8 bases. DNA for the CDR3: TGTGCCAGCAGTTTATCCGGCTACCGCACAGATACGCAGTATTTT. This sequence encodes CASSLSGYRTDTQYF.

Points on this clonotype: Compared with germline, one end of the junction differs, possibly owing to a read error. The J gene is TRBJ2-6, the V gene TRBV6-4; D ambiguous. Germline assignment: CDR1 MRHNA and CDR2 SNTAGT. This CDR3 has 15 amino acids. This chain's CDR3 is CASGDSTSGANVLTF. In DNA, the CDR3 is TGTGCCAGCGGTGACTCGACTTCGGGGGCCAACGTCCTGACTTTC.

The table lists this clonotype with many counts. V usage is TRBV11-3 and J usage is TRBJ1-2; D unclear. CDR3 length: 14 amino acids. V lost 1 base to trimming and J lost 2 bases, with 8 bases between them. Germline CDR1 is SGHNT and CDR2 is YENEEA. The CDR3 DNA reads TGTGCCAGCAGCTTAGGTGGAGAGAACTATGGCTACACCTTC. This gives the protein CASSLGGENYGYTF. The full variable domain, completed using reference TRBV11-3 and TRBJ1-2, is EAGVVQSPRYKIIEKKQPVAFWCNPISGHNTLYWYLQNLGQGPELLIRYENEEAVDDSQLPKDRFSAERLKGVDSTLKIQPAELGDSAVYLCASSLGGENYGYTFGSGTRLTVV.

This clonotype was seen many times. The chain combines TRBV10-3 with TRBJ2-1; D gene unclear. The V end was cut by 4 bases, the J end by 9 bases, with 10 bases between. CDR1 is ENHRY, CDR2 SYGVKD, per germline. This CDR3 has 12 amino acids. DNA of the CDR3: TGTGCCATCAGTGCCGGGCCCCCTGAGCAGTTCTTC. It is translated as CAISAGPPEQFF.

This chain links TRBV27 with TRBJ1-2; 9 positions agree with TRBD1. The CDR3 covers 15 residues. V lost 0 bases, J lost 6 bases, and 5 bases stayed unmatched. Per the germline V gene, CDR1 is MNHEY and CDR2 is SMNVEV (reference sequence). CDR3 coding DNA: TGTGCCAGCAGTTTATCCGCACAGGGGGCGAATGGCTACACCTTC. This sequence encodes CASSLSAQGANGYTF.

This sequence joins TRBV7-8 and TRBJ2-3; D gene uncertain. V was trimmed by 1 base and J by 2 bases, leaving 10 bases between them. The germline V gene has CDR1 SGHVS and CDR2 FQNEAQ. The length of the CDR3 is 15 residues. The CDR3, as DNA: TGTGCCAGCAGCTTAGTTGGCTACAACACAGATACGCAGTATTTT. Its translation is CASSLVGYNTDTQYF.

This clonotype was counted between two and nine times. The chain links TRBV29-1 to TRBJ2-2; possibly TRBD1 for D (5 bases). Looked up from germline, CDR1 is SQVTM and CDR2 is ANQGSEA. V lost 6 bases and J 6 bases, leaving 5 bases between the germline ends. The CDR3 spans 10 residues. The chain's CDR3 is CSVRAGELFF. The CDR3 nucleotides are TGCAGCGTCAGGGCCGGGGAGCTGTTTTTT.

CDR3 amino acids: CASRTGGKNIQYF. DNA for the CDR3: TGTGCCAGCAGAACAGGGGGGAAAAACATTCAGTACTTC. The chain links TRBV12-3 or TRBV12-4 to TRBJ2-4, with 8 bases identical to TRBD1. The trim removed 6 bases at V and 4 bases at J, leaving 2 bases unmatched. CDR3 length: 13 residues.

This clonotype has just a few counts. This chain uses TRBV7-2 with TRBJ2-2, with D tentatively TRBD2 (5 bases). There are 16 residues in the CDR3. The V end lost 5 bases, the J end lost 7 bases, and 20 bases lay between the germline ends. CDR1 SGHTA and CDR2 FQGNSA come from the germline V gene. The CDR3 DNA sequence: TGTGCCAGCAGCCCCTACGACCGACCCGGGATCGGGGAGCTGTTTTTT. Protein sequence: CASSPYDRPGIGELFF.

The chain couples TRBV6-1 to TRBJ1-2; D perhaps matches TRBD1 (5 bases). Trimming took 1 base from V and 4 from J, leaving 13 bases between them. This CDR3 has 15 residues. CDR1 is MNHNS, CDR2 SASEGT, per germline. The CDR3 reads CASSEGGGGGYGYTF. The CDR3 DNA follows: TGTGCCAGCAGTGAAGGGGGCGGGGGTGGCTATGGCTACACCTTC.

The rearrangement joins TRBV29-1 to TRBJ2-5; D ambiguous. The CDR3 totals 12 residues. Per germline, CDR1 SQVTM and CDR2 ANQGSEA. V shed 0 bases and J shed 11 bases, with 13 bases lying between them. This chain's CDR3 is CSVEEAQTGQYF. CDR3 sequence (DNA): TGCAGCGTTGAAGAAGCGCAGACCGGGCAGTACTTC.

This chain uses TRBV5-1 with TRBJ2-3; 7 nucleotides line up with TRBD2. Germline V gene data show CDR1 as SGHRS and CDR2 as YFSETQ. The CDR3 is 15 amino acids. Trimming cost V 5 bases and J 0 bases; bases outside gene matches: 6. CDR3 sequence (DNA): TGCGCCAGCAGGCGGACTAGAGAGAGCACAGATACGCAGTATTTT. Translating gives CASRRTRESTDTQYF.

This clonotype was detected a few times. The J gene is TRBJ2-7, the V gene TRBV29-1; 7 nucleotides match TRBD1. V trimming: 1 base; J trimming: 6 bases; junction bases outside the gene matches: 12. This CDR3 comprises 15 residues. Germline V gene sequence: CDR1 SQVTM, CDR2 ANQGSEA. CDR3 DNA: TGCAGCGTTGAAGCCCGAGGGGGCGGTCCCCGCGAGCAGTACTTC. This sequence encodes CSVEARGGGPREQYF.

This clonotype showed up just a few times. The rearrangement links TRBV5-1 to TRBJ2-1; TRBD1 matches 12 bases. From germline, CDR1 is SGHRS and CDR2 YFSETQ. V lost 3 bases and J lost 8; bases outside the gene matches: 6. This CDR3 has 15 residues. CDR3 sequence reads: CASSSGTGGWDEQFF. The DNA for the CDR3 is TGCGCCAGCAGCTCTGGGACAGGGGGCTGGGATGAGCAGTTCTTC.

This clonotype was found a few times. CDR3 DNA: TGTGCCAGCAGCGCGGGACTAGCGGGAGCCAATGAGCAGTTCTTC. This translates into CASSAGLAGANEQFF. V and J are TRBV7-2 and TRBJ2-1; 14 bases fit TRBD2. The germline CDR1 and CDR2 sequences are SGHTA and FQGNSA. This CDR3 contains 15 residues. J gave up 6 bases and V 5 bases, and 3 bases lay outside the gene matches.

This clonotype was counted a single time. The junction and the germline gene differ at one end; a read error may be behind it. The chain links TRBV4-3 to TRBJ2-1; D unresolved. This CDR3 is 16 amino acids long. Germline values: CDR1 LGHNA, CDR2 YSLEER. The CDR3 bases are TGCGCCAGCAGCCCTGCGACAAGGAGCTCCTACAATGATCAGTTCTTC. This gives the protein CASSPATRSSYNDQFF.

The chain uses TRBV27 and TRBJ2-5; TRBD2 agrees at 12 bases. The DNA end is a closer match to TRBJ2-7, so the J assignment may be wrong. Germline V CDR1 and CDR2: MNHEY, SMNVEV (reference sequence). This CDR3 is built from 16 residues. The CDR3 protein is CASSFALAGGPREQYF. The CDR3 DNA reads TGTGCCAGCAGTTTCGCCCTAGCGGGAGGGCCTCGCGAGCAGTACTTC.

This clonotype was detected only a few times. The chain joins TRBV7-2 to TRBJ2-3; D is undetermined. The ends were cut back, 4 bases at V and 0 bases at J, with 14 bases in the middle. CDR3 length: 16 amino acids. CDR1 is SGHTA, CDR2 FQGNSA, per germline. In DNA, the CDR3 is TGTGCCAGCAGCTCTCGGACCATCCTGAGCACAGATACGCAGTATTTT. As protein: CASSSRTILSTDTQYF.

The genes are TRBV20-1 and TRBJ2-1; TRBD2 matches 10 bases. The V segment lost 3 bases and the J segment 4 bases; nucleotides outside the gene matches: 15. The CDR3 loop spans 18 amino acids. Germline CDR1 and CDR2: DFQATT and SNEGSKA (reference sequence). This CDR3 is CSASPSGGLAGVYNEQFF. For the CDR3, the DNA is TGCAGTGCTAGCCCCTCCGGGGGGCTAGCGGGAGTATACAATGAGCAGTTCTTC.

There are many counts of this clonotype. This chain links TRBV5-6 with TRBJ2-7, with D possibly matching TRBD1 (5 bases). The length of the CDR3 is 14 residues. Trimming cost V 2 bases and J 1 base, with 10 bases left between them. Looked up from germline, CDR1 is SGHDT and CDR2 is YYEEEE. CDR3 nucleotides: TGTGCCAGCAGCTTAACAGGAGAATCCTACGAGCAGTACTTC. As protein: CASSLTGESYEQYF.

This clonotype turned up a few times. The genes are TRBV5-1 and TRBJ1-1, with D possibly TRBD1 on 5 matching bases. This CDR3 spans 15 amino acids. Trimming left V 2 bases short and J 1 base short, with 12 bases between. The germline gives CDR1 SGHRS, CDR2 YFSETQ. The CDR3 region has the DNA TGCGCCAGCAGCTTAACCGGGACGGAGAACACTGAAGCTTTCTTT. It yields the protein CASSLTGTENTEAFF.

This sequence joins TRBV6-6 and TRBJ2-7; TRBD1 aligns across 8 bases. The CDR3 is 15 amino acids. Germline lookup yields CDR1 MNHNY and CDR2 SVGAGI (reference sequence). The ends lost 6 bases at V and 1 base at J; junction bases unmatched: 8. CDR3: CASRVDREVSYEQYF. The CDR3 DNA reads as TGTGCCAGCAGGGTGGACAGGGAAGTGTCCTACGAGCAGTACTTC.